This T cell receptor (beta chain) stems from a study of blood T cell repertoires in COVID-19. The CDR3 sequence is 16 residues long. The germline gives CDR1 LGHNT, CDR2 FRNRAP. Trimming pared 3 bases from V and 1 base from J, leaving 15 bases between. Only in-frame clones appear in the TCRdb table, and some are missing; sequencing was by immunoSEQ multiplex PCR. The table has fewer than 350,000 clones, over 75% seen once. The sequencing sample was made of peripheral blood. The chain couples TRBV12-5 to TRBJ2-5; D gene uncertain. The receptor comes from a man between 18 and 29 years old with active or convalescent COVID-19. The CDR3 coding sequence is TGTGCTAGTGGTTTTACCCCCCCCGGGTCCCAAGAGACCCAGTACTTC. Translated, it gives CASGFTPPGSQETQYF. Based on the CDR3 plus reference TRBV12-5 and TRBJ2-5, the full variable domain is DARVTQTPRHKVTEMGQEVTMRCQPILGHNTVFWYRQTMMQGLELLAYFRNRAPLDDSGMPKDRFSAEMPDATLATLKIQPSEPRDSAVYFCASGFTPPGSQETQYFGPGTRLLVL.